This T cell receptor beta chain was sequenced during a study of CD8 T cells in ankylosing spondylitis. Quantitative 5'-RACE with molecular barcodes was used to make the TCR beta libraries. TCRdb called the 5' RACE reads again in MiXCR, with one record for every CDR3 protein. The data contain around 100,000 distinct CDR3 sequences, roughly 10% of them singletons. The CDR3 contains 13 residues. Trimming pared 4 bases from V and 7 bases from J, leaving 12 bases between. CDR1 and CDR2 from the germline V gene are SGDLS and YYNGEE. Findings of the study overall: What seemed typical of ankylosing spondylitis blood was a TCR beta motif built from eight highly homologous variants. Reportedly, significant enrichment of disease-linked clones occurred in matched ankylosing spondylitis synovial fluid. Relatively scarce in peripheral blood, disease-linked clones were CD8+.

At least ten counts were recorded for this clonotype. Its specificity is unknown. The sequencing input was blood, either unsorted or a sorted T cell fraction (not recorded which). This receptor was taken from a male donor with ankylosing spondylitis. The chain uses TRBV9 and TRBJ2-1; a weak D match, TRBD2 (6 bases). The CDR3, as DNA: TGTGCCAGCAGCCCTCCACGGGGGAATGAGCAGTTCTTC. Its translation: CASSPPRGNEQFF.